The clone carrying this T cell receptor beta chain appeared many times. Its target is unknown. V was pared by 4 bases and J by 0 bases, with 12 bases between. Germline CDR1 is SGHRS and CDR2 is YFSETQ. CDR3 size: 15 residues. This record belongs to a study of regulatory T cells in long-lasting Graves disease. Study-wide background: Antithyroid drug use was under 3 months in newly diagnosed Graves' patients. Study-wide results and caveats: The sample size was small, and this may have reduced accuracy. The TCR repertoire of persistent Graves' patients was less diverse than that of newly diagnosed ones.

Time point in this sample: newly diagnosed GD, antithyroid drugs for less than 3 months. Extracted RNA from PBMCs served as the source of the TCR library. Library construction for TCR beta used iRepertoire HTBI primers and Arm-PCR of CDR3 regions. TCRdb reprocessed the multiplex PCR reads with MiXCR, giving one entry per CDR3 protein. The sample records 400,000 to 500,000 distinct CDR3 sequences, roughly 15% being singletons. These data were also reused for a study on T cells in Graves' hyperthyroidism and ophthalmopathy. That paper adds: Stability of Graves' hyperthyroidism was defined as absent ophthalmopathy progression within 18 months.

Specimen: peripheral blood mononuclear cells (PBMCs), collected at new diagnosis, from a patient treated with antithyroid drugs. This sequence originates from a woman aged 40 to 55 with Graves disease. This chain joins TRBV5-1 and TRBJ2-3; D gene uncertain. CDR3 sequence (DNA): TGCGCCAGCAGCCGTTCTGATTACAGCACAGATACGCAGTATTTT. The encoded protein is CASSRSDYSTDTQYF.